The TCR beta chain described here comes from a study of blood T cell repertoires in COVID-19. Germline-derived CDR1 and CDR2 are LGHDT and YNNKEL (reference sequence). The CDR3 has 15 amino acids. Trimming took off 0 bases at V and 8 bases at J, with 14 bases between the two ends. The method was immunoSEQ multiplex PCR; TCRdb's version includes in-frame clones alone and lacks a portion of them. The sample holds 60,000 or so clones, roughly 87% seen once. This receptor was identified in a man aged 60 to 75 with acute or convalescent COVID-19. The genes are TRBV3-1 (or the pseudogene TRBV3-2) and TRBJ2-1, with D perhaps matching TRBD1 (6 bases). The sample comprised peripheral blood. Here the CDR3 DNA reads TGTGCCAGCAGCCAAGAGTCAATTTCAGGGGATGAGCAGTTCTTC. Residues: CASSQESISGDEQFF.